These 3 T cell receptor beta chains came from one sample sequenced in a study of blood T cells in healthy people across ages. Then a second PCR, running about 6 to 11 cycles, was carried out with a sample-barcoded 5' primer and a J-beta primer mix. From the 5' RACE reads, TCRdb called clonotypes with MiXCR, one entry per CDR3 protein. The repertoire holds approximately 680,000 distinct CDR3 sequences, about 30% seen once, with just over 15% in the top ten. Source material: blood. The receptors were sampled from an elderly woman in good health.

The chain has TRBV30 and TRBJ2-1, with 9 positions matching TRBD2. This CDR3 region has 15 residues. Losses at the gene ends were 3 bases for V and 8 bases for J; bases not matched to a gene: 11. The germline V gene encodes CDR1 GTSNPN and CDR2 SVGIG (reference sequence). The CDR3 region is CAWRRGAGGTDEQFF. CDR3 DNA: TGTGCCTGGAGGAGGGGGGCGGGGGGGACCGATGAGCAGTTCTTC. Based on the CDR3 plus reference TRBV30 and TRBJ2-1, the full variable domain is SQTIHQWPATLVQPVGSPLSLECTVEGTSNPNLYWYRQAAGRGLQLLFYSVGIGQISSEVPQNLSASRPQDRQFILSSKKLLLSDSGFYLCAWRRGAGGTDEQFFGPGTRLTVL.

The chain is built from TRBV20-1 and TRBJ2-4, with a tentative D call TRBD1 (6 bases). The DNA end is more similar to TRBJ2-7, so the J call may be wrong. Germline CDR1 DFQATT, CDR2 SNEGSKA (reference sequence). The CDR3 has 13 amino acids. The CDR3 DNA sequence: TGCAGTGCCCTAACAGGGTATTTGGACGAGCAGTACTTC. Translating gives CSALTGYLDEQYF.

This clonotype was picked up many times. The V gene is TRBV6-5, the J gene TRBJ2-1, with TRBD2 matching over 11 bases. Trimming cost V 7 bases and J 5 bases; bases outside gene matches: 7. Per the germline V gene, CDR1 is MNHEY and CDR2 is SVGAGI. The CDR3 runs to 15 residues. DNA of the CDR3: TGTGCCAGCATCCCACTAGCGGGGGTTAACAATGAGCAGTTCTTC. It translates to CASIPLAGVNNEQFF.